Presented here are 3 T cell receptor beta chains from one specimen sequenced in a study of CXCR3-negative and CXCR3-positive naive CD8 T cells. UMI-labeled TRB cDNA libraries were prepared by 5' RACE. TCRdb reprocessed the 5' RACE reads and keeps a single row for each CDR3 protein, giving no DNA. In all, the sample yields about 98,000 distinct CDR3 sequences. Study-level results: Hydrophobicity was higher for TRB CDR3s found in CXCR3-positive naive cells than in CXCR3-negative naive cells.

Which antigens these TCRs recognize remains unknown. Material: naive CXCR3+ CD8+ T cells from blood. Subset defined: CD45RO-CCR7+CD27+CD95- naive CD8+ T cells expressing CXCR3 (TNR3+). The receptors shown here come from a human donor in good health. Some clones in this sample may be carry-over from other donors' samples.

The chain joins TRBV7-9 to TRBJ2-7; checking the TCRdb D call of TRBD1 is not possible without DNA. The germline gives CDR1 SEHNR, CDR2 FQNEAQ (reference sequence). The CDR3 covers 15 residues. CDR3: CASSLVTGVKHEQYF.

The chain employs TRBV5-5 and TRBJ1-1; the D call of TRBD1 rests on TCRdb alone, since no DNA is present to check it. The CDR3 consists of 17 residues. Germline CDR1 reads SGHKS; CDR2 reads YYEKEE (reference sequence). The CDR3: CASSYPEGLGMNTEAFF.

The J gene is TRBJ1-5, the V gene TRBV19. In germline, CDR1 is LNHDA, CDR2 SQIVND (reference sequence). The CDR3 length is 13 residues. This CDR3 reads CASSTEGPQPQHF.